This T cell receptor (beta chain) was sequenced during a study of human T cells and chemical hapten exposure. Study findings and constraints: The study found expanded TCRs formed significantly more large CDR3 similarity clusters than controls.

The library labeled individual cDNA molecules by adding unique molecular identifiers to them. TCRdb fed the RACE reads into MiXCR, producing one record per CDR3 protein. The sample yields roughly 160,000 distinct CDR3 sequences, roughly 15% seen once. A word on this clonotype: As yet, its antigen is unknown. Relative to the germline gene, one junction end is altered; a read error may explain this.

Documented time point: patch test 1, 2 weeks after DPC sensitization. Indicated treatment: therapeutic diphenylcyclopropenone sensitization with weekly scalp DPC. There are 13 residues in the CDR3. CDR1 is SNHLY, CDR2 FYNNEI, per germline. This TCR derives from a woman between 25 and 40 years old with alopecia areata. Some clones in this sample may be carry-over from other donors' samples. V is TRBV2 and J is TRBJ2-3; possibly TRBD2 for D (6 bases). This material consisted of whole blood, taken in connection with sensitization to the hapten diphenylcyclopropenone (DPC). CDR3 sequence (DNA): TGTGACAGCAGCGGGCAGGGAAAAGATACGCAGTATTTT. Translating it yields CDSSGQGKDTQYF.